The present entry profiles one T cell receptor beta chain with its context. No cognate antigen has been identified for it. Qualities for individual bases were not recorded, and no much larger clone is one base off. CDR1 LGHNA and CDR2 YSLEER are derived from the germline V gene. Trimming removed 4 bases from V and 3 bases from J, leaving 12 bases between the germline ends. The cysteine opens and the phenylalanine closes a CDR3 of 14 amino acids. Just the 42-base CDR3 DNA is kept, in frame starting at base 1. The library was obtained by 5' RACE. For sequencing, an Illumina HiSeq 2500 was employed. A second PCR of 7 to 11 cycles was run with a J-beta primer mix and a sample-barcoded 5' primer. A unique molecular identifier was introduced onto each TCR beta cDNA molecule by a template-switch 5' adaptor carrying 12 random nucleotides. At least 2.5 million CDR3-containing paired-end reads were obtained from each sample. The Mint cDNA synthesis kit, primed by a TRBC-specific oligonucleotide, was used to synthesize first-strand cDNA from all RNA. Following uracil-DNA glycosylase treatment, a first 18-cycle PCR with universal primers M1SS and BC2_uni_R was performed on all cDNA. Regarding the original processing steps: Normalization of each sample was performed by random selection of 1 million high-quality reads, each carrying a distinct molecular identifier. Reads with shared molecular identifiers were discarded instead of being binned into consensus sequences. CDR3 identification, clonotype clustering and error correction used MiTCR with a Q25 quality threshold and the strictest error-elimination algorithm. A nonparametric unseen species model with Euler transformation was used to estimate lower-bound total TCR beta diversity. The public reads were reprocessed in TCRdb via fastp at Q25 and MiXCR, keeping in-frame beta chains. Each entry is one CDR3 protein sequence, shown with its most common DNA and genes. These V and J calls are TCRdb output, not the study's own analysis. Within this sample are 540,000 or so distinct CDR3 sequences, with around half of them counted one time only. Approximately 25% of the sample lies in the top ten.

This entry comes from a study of blood T cells in healthy people across ages (dated by TCRdb to between 2015 and 2017). The study in broad terms: In model experiments, template switching captured roughly one uniquely barcoded TCR beta cDNA molecule for every two T cells. To track age-related changes in TCR beta repertoire diversity, the study relied on deep sequencing normalized with unique cDNA molecular identifiers. The donors were divided into four age groups: young (average roughly 17 years), middle-aged (around 37), aged (about 62) and long-lived (roughly 82). The study analyzed two additional independent replicas of 1 million unique cDNA reads from the same blood draw for two donors, one aged 18 to 29 and one aged 80 or older. Donors of different ages were randomly distributed across sequencing lanes to avoid experimental bias. What the study reported, not specific to this receptor: The CMV infection status of donors was not known, potentially confounding age-related changes in expanded clonotypes. The long-lived group showed more naive CD4+ T cells, fewer expanded clones and increased TCR diversity than the aged group, suggesting age selection. Observed TCR beta diversity per million T cells fell roughly linearly with age, and a significant reduction was already apparent by age roughly 40. The percentage of naive T cells measured by flow cytometry correlated strongly with observed TCR beta diversity. Estimates of total diversity based on one million sequenced T cells were regarded as lower bounds and as underestimates. Since profiling was done on bulk unsorted PBMCs, naive and antigen-experienced compartments could not be conclusively compared.

The donors were roughly 40 Caucasian individuals from Russia, aged about 6 to 100 years, who were systemically healthy. Each donor gave 9.5 to 10 milliliters of peripheral blood, drawn into EDTA-treated Vacutainer tubes. PBMCs were isolated by Ficoll-Paque density-gradient centrifugation, with at least 7 million obtained per sample. Trizol reagent was used to extract total RNA from the PBMCs, yielding at least 6 micrograms per sample. Naive CD45RAhigh/CD27high T cell percentages were measured by flow cytometry on a PBMC aliquot from every donor. The chain uses TRBV4-3 and TRBJ1-2, with a weak D call of TRBD1 (6 bases match). Source material: blood. The receptor was isolated from a man older than 75 in good health. In nucleotides, the sequence is TGCGCCAGCAGCCGCGCCGGACAGCACTATGGCTACACCTTC. The resulting protein is CASSRAGQHYGYTF.